One and the same sample provided the 25 T cell receptor beta chains below, sequenced in a study of T cell changes during pregnancy in multiple sclerosis. Here immunoSEQ multiplex PCR was the method, and the copy in TCRdb shows in-frame clones only, minus some. The table lists around 69,000 clones, approximately 92% of them singletons. Sequenced material: peripheral blood, taken in the third trimester of pregnancy. These receptors originate from a female donor in good health, enrolled as a control in a pregnancy study.

The chain couples TRBV28 to TRBJ1-5, with a possible D match to TRBD1 (5 bases). In germline, CDR1 is MDHEN, CDR2 SYDVKM. The CDR3 runs to 13 residues. V shed 7 bases and J shed 7 bases, with 14 bases lying between them. The CDR3 is CASTGGSRQPQHF. CDR3 in DNA: TGTGCCAGCACCGGGGGGTCTAGACAGCCCCAGCATTTT.

This clone is a singleton in its sample. This sequence joins TRBV7-9 and TRBJ2-3; 8 bases are shared with TRBD1. The CDR3 consists of 17 residues. Trimming cost V 5 bases and J 2 bases; bases outside gene matches: 12. Germline V CDR1 and CDR2: SEHNR, FQNEAQ (reference sequence). Here the CDR3 DNA reads TGTGCCAGCAGCCCGGGACAGGCCAAAATCCACACAGATACGCAGTATTTT. Its translation: CASSPGQAKIHTDTQYF.

This clone was counted at least ten times. This chain links TRBV20-1 with TRBJ2-7, with 10 bases lining up with TRBD1. The CDR3 length is 11 residues. The V gene's germline CDR1 is DFQATT and CDR2 SNEGSKA (reference sequence). V lost 6 bases to trimming and J lost 6 bases; unmatched junction nucleotides: 2. The CDR3: CSAGQGFEQYF. CDR3 sequence (DNA): TGCAGTGCGGGACAGGGGTTCGAGCAGTACTTC.

This clone was recorded once. The V gene is TRBV27, the J gene TRBJ2-7, with D tentatively TRBD1 (6 bases). This CDR3 has 13 residues. In germline, CDR1 is MNHEY, CDR2 SMNVEV (reference sequence). V lost 4 bases to trimming and J lost 3 bases, with 10 bases between them. The CDR3 sequence: CASSSTGNYEQYF. CDR3 nucleotides: TGTGCCAGCAGTTCCACAGGGAACTACGAGCAGTACTTC.

V and J are TRBV7-3 and TRBJ2-1; 9 bases map to TRBD2. The trim removed 5 bases at V and 7 bases at J, leaving 9 bases unmatched. The CDR3 is 15 amino acids. CDR1 is SGHTA, CDR2 FQGTGA, per germline. The CDR3 bases are TGTGCCAGCAGCCCCGTAGCGGGAGCTCGTAATGAGCAGTTCTTC. Translating gives CASSPVAGARNEQFF.

The rearrangement joins TRBV20-1 to TRBJ2-7, with D uncertain. CDR1 is DFQATT, CDR2 SNEGSKA, per germline (reference sequence). Trimming removed 4 bases at V and 4 bases at J, with 8 bases between. The CDR3 contains 11 residues. In DNA form, the CDR3 reads TGCAGTGCTACCACAATTTACGAGCAGTACTTC. Its translation is CSATTIYEQYF.

The chain recombines TRBV7-8 with TRBJ2-7; no reliable D call. With 5 bases removed from V and 7 bases from J, the gap between germline ends came to 9 bases. The CDR3 length is 11 residues. Germline lookup yields CDR1 SGHVS and CDR2 FQNEAQ. CDR3: CASSPQWEQYF. For the CDR3, the DNA is TGTGCCAGCAGCCCACAATGGGAGCAGTACTTC.

The chain recombines TRBV9 with TRBJ1-4; a weak D match, TRBD1 (5 bases). With 0 bases removed from V and 7 bases from J, the gap between germline ends came to 13 bases. This CDR3 contains 15 residues. In germline, CDR1 is SGDLS, CDR2 YYNGEE. CDR3 coding DNA: TGTGCCAGCAGCGTAGCTGGGGCGCGTGGTGAAAAACTGTTTTTT. Amino acids: CASSVAGARGEKLFF.

The V and J genes are TRBV7-9 and TRBJ2-5, with D possibly TRBD1 on 6 matching bases. V lost 4 bases and J 4 bases, leaving 13 bases between the germline ends. The CDR3 is made up of 14 amino acids. Germline CDR1 is SEHNR and CDR2 is FQNEAQ (reference sequence). The CDR3 region has the DNA TGTGCCAGCAGCTCTACAGGGTCGAGAGAGACCCAGTACTTC. Protein product: CASSSTGSRETQYF. The whole variable domain, filled in from reference TRBV7-9 and TRBJ2-5, reads DTGVSQNPRHKITKRGQNVTFRCDPISEHNRLYWYRQTLGQGPEFLTYFQNEAQLEKSRLLSDRFSAERPKGSFSTLEIQRTEQGDSAMYLCASSSTGSRETQYFGPGTRLLVL.

This clone was observed a single time. The V and J genes are TRBV28 and TRBJ1-5; 11 nucleotides agree with TRBD1. CDR1 is MDHEN and CDR2 is SYDVKM in the germline V gene. CDR3 length: 14 amino acids. V lost 11 bases, J lost 6 bases, and 9 bases stayed unmatched. The DNA for the CDR3 is TGTGCCGCTAGGACAGGGGGCTTTATTCAGCCCCAGCATTTT. Its translation is CAARTGGFIQPQHF.

The rearrangement uses TRBV11-1 and TRBJ2-1, with D maybe TRBD2 (6 bases). Germline assignment: CDR1 SGHAT and CDR2 FQDESV (reference sequence). The CDR3 covers 13 residues. V dropped 3 bases and J dropped 5 bases, with 8 bases sitting between them. In DNA form, the CDR3 reads TGTGCCAGCAGCTTGGGACTGAACAATGAGCAGTTCTTC. Translation: CASSLGLNNEQFF.

This chain uses TRBV7-8 with TRBJ2-7; 9 nucleotides match TRBD2. Unmatched junction bases numbered 6, after V lost 0 bases and J lost 0 bases. This CDR3 contains 17 residues. Germline V lookup: CDR1 SGHVS, CDR2 FQNEAQ. The CDR3 is CASSLASGGLSSYEQYF. The CDR3 bases are TGTGCCAGCAGCTTAGCCAGCGGGGGGTTGAGCTCCTACGAGCAGTACTTC.

J is TRBJ2-5 and V is TRBV7-9; D unresolved. Germline V gene data show CDR1 as SEHNR and CDR2 as FQNEAQ (reference sequence). CDR3 length equals 14 residues. Between the trimmed V and J ends, which lost 1 base and 5 bases, there was a span of 11 bases. The chain's CDR3 is CASSLEKSAETQYF. CDR3 nucleotides: TGTGCCAGCAGCTTAGAAAAGAGTGCGGAGACCCAGTACTTC.

The chain's CDR3 is CASSPGLAVNTGELFF. The CDR3 coding sequence is TGTGCCAGCAGCCCAGGACTAGCGGTTAACACCGGGGAGCTGTTTTTT. The V gene is TRBV7-8, the J gene TRBJ2-2; 10 positions agree with TRBD2. This CDR3 spans 16 amino acids. Germline CDR1 and CDR2: SGHVS and FQNEAQ. V dropped 5 bases and J dropped 2; count of bases not matched to a gene: 5.

The chain uses TRBV5-6 and TRBJ2-3, with D possibly TRBD1 on 6 matching bases. CDR3 length equals 15 residues. V was shortened by 1 base and J by 2 bases, with 11 bases between the two germline ends. Germline CDR1 is SGHDT and CDR2 is YYEEEE. CDR3 sequence: CASSLMDRSTDTQYF. CDR3 nucleotides: TGTGCCAGCAGCTTGATGGACAGATCCACAGATACGCAGTATTTT.

The chain couples TRBV29-1 to TRBJ2-3; TRBD1 is a possible D gene (6 bases). Germline CDR1 SQVTM, CDR2 ANQGSEA. The CDR3 contains 13 residues. V gave up 5 bases and J gave up 2 bases, with 11 bases separating them. CDR3 in DNA: TGCAGCGTTCAATGGGGGCCCACAGATACGCAGTATTTT. The encoded protein is CSVQWGPTDTQYF.

This chain joins TRBV13 and TRBJ1-2, with D hard to call. Germline V CDR1 and CDR2: PRHDT, FYEKMQ (reference sequence). Trimming stripped 3 bases from V and 6 bases from J, with 17 bases between. This CDR3 region has 15 residues. The CDR3 region is CASSFGVGGLDGYTF. The CDR3 bases are TGTGCCAGCAGCTTTGGAGTAGGAGGGTTGGATGGCTACACCTTC.

This sequence joins TRBV10-1 and TRBJ2-1; D gene uncertain. The CDR3 covers 14 residues. The germline gives CDR1 WNHNN, CDR2 SYGVQD (reference sequence). Trimming removed 1 base from V and 0 bases from J, with 4 bases in between. CDR3 bases: TGCGCCAGCAGTGAGTTTAGCTCCTACAATGAGCAGTTCTTC. Translation gives CASSEFSSYNEQFF.

This clone was seen only once. The chain employs TRBV4-1 and TRBJ2-1; 14 bases fit TRBD2. V was pared by 0 bases and J by 7 bases, with 14 bases of the junction left unmatched. CDR3 length: 20 residues. The germline gives CDR1 MGHRA, CDR2 YSYEKL. The CDR3 sequence is CASSQENSGTSGRRTNEQFF. The CDR3, as DNA: TGCGCCAGCAGCCAAGAAAATTCCGGGACTAGCGGGAGAAGAACTAATGAGCAGTTCTTC.

This chain uses TRBV29-1 with TRBJ2-7; a weak D match, TRBD1 (5 bases). CDR1 and CDR2 from the germline V gene are SQVTM and ANQGSEA. V dropped 4 bases and J dropped 0 bases, with 10 bases sitting between them. The CDR3 loop spans 13 amino acids. The CDR3: CSVGTGVSYEQYF. The CDR3 nucleotides read TGCAGCGTTGGTACAGGCGTCTCCTACGAGCAGTACTTC.

In DNA form, the CDR3 reads TGCGCCAGCAGCTTGCGGCGGGGGGTGAACACCGGGGAGCTGTTTTTT. This sequence encodes CASSLRRGVNTGELFF. The chain joins TRBV5-1 to TRBJ2-2; 8 bases fit TRBD2. Germline-derived CDR1 and CDR2 are SGHRS and YFSETQ. The CDR3 consists of 16 residues. V lost 1 base and J lost 1; bases outside the gene matches: 3.

The V and J genes are TRBV7-8 and TRBJ2-7, with D possibly being TRBD1 (5 bases). Germline-derived CDR1 and CDR2 are SGHVS and FQNEAQ. The V gene lost 5 bases and the J gene lost 2 bases, with 10 bases spanning the gap. There are 13 residues in the CDR3. In DNA form, the CDR3 reads TGTGCCAGCAGCCGGACATTTACCTACGAGCAGTACTTC. Its protein is CASSRTFTYEQYF.

J is TRBJ2-5 and V is TRBV18; tentatively, D is TRBD1 (5 bases). The J call could be wrong; TRBJ2-7 is a better fit for the DNA end. In germline, CDR1 is KGHSH, CDR2 LQKENI. This CDR3 spans 13 amino acids. Here the CDR3 DNA reads TGTGCCAGCTCTACGACAGCCTCCTACGAGCAGTACTTC. Its translation: CASSTTASYEQYF.

This sequence joins TRBV5-1 and TRBJ2-1, with TRBD2 identical over 13 bases. Trimming removed 4 bases from V and 4 bases from J; junction bases left unmatched: 2. The CDR3 has 15 residues. Germline V gene sequence: CDR1 SGHRS, CDR2 YFSETQ. CDR3 nucleotides: TGCGCCAGCAGCCCGGGACTAGCGGGATACAATGAGCAGTTCTTC. Its protein is CASSPGLAGYNEQFF.

V and J are TRBV7-9 and TRBJ2-2; TRBD1 agrees at 10 bases. V was clipped by 3 bases and J by 4 bases; unmatched bases: 11. Germline lookup yields CDR1 SEHNR and CDR2 FQNEAQ (reference sequence). The CDR3 sequence is 18 residues long. CDR3 sequence (DNA): TGTGCCAGCAGCTTCCGTGACAGGGGGCGGTCGGCCACCGGGGAGCTGTTTTTT. The encoded protein is CASSFRDRGRSATGELFF.